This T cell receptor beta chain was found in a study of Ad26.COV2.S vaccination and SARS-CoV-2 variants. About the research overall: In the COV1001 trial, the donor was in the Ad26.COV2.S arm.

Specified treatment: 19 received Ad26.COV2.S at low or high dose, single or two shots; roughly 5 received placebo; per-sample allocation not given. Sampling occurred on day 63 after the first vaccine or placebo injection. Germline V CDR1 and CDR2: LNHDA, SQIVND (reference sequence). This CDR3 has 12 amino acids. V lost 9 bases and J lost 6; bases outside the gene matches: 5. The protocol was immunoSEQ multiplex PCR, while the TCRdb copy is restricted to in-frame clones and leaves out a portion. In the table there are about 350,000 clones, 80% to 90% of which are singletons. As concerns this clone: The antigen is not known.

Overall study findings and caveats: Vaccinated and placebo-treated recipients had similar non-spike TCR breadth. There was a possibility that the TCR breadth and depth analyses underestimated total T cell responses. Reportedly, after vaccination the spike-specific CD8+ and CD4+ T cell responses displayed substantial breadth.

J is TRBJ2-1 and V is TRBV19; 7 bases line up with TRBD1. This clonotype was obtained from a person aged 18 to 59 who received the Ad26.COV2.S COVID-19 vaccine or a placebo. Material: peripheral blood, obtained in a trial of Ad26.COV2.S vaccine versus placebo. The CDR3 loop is CASSGTVNEQFF. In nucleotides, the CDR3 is TGTGCCAGCTCTGGGACAGTCAATGAGCAGTTCTTC.